The rows below give T cell receptor beta chains drawn from one sample of a study of graft-versus-host responses after intestinal transplantation. The data were produced by immunoSEQ multiplex PCR, yet TCRdb's version contains in-frame clones alone and is incomplete. The repertoire consists of about 59,000 clones, with 94% occurring once and the leading ten covering roughly 0.4%. Antigens for these TCRs are unknown. Sequenced here: unstimulated CD4+ T cells sorted from spleen or lymph node cells, sampled before transplant. Receptors were obtained from a human donor who was the organ donor for an intestinal transplant. Each CDR3 is given with its conserved first and last residue. Each record gives: D gene, J gene, V gene, clone size, CDR3 DNA, CDR3 protein. A D gene is named only where the DNA matches it firmly. Rows give clone size only sometimes, using once, few, many, or a class for an expanded clone.

d_gene: -; j_gene: TRBJ2-6; v_gene: TRBV29-1; abundance: once; CDR3nt: TGCAGCGTTTACTCTGGGGCCAACGTCCTGACTTTC; CDR3aa: CSVYSGANVLTF
d_gene: TRBD1; j_gene: TRBJ2-1; v_gene: TRBV9; abundance: -; CDR3nt: TGTGCCAGCAGCGCGACAGGGATGTCCTACAATGAGCAGTTCTTC; CDR3aa: CASSATGMSYNEQFF
d_gene: -; j_gene: TRBJ2-7; v_gene: TRBV10-3; abundance: -; CDR3nt: TGTGCCATCAGTGAGCCGACAGTGACCCCCTACGAGCAGTACTTC; CDR3aa: CAISEPTVTPYEQYF
d_gene: -; j_gene: TRBJ2-5; v_gene: TRBV7-8; abundance: -; CDR3nt: TGTGCCAGCGGAGCTCAAGAGACCCAGTACTTC; CDR3aa: CASGAQETQYF
d_gene: -; j_gene: TRBJ2-7; v_gene: TRBV19; abundance: -; CDR3nt: TGTGCCCTCAAGACAGAGCAGTACTTC; CDR3aa: CALKTEQYF
d_gene: -; j_gene: TRBJ1-6; v_gene: TRBV7-2; abundance: -; CDR3nt: TGTGCCAGCAGCTTACCAGGGACACCCCTCCACTTT; CDR3aa: CASSLPGTPLHF
d_gene: TRBD2; j_gene: TRBJ2-5; v_gene: TRBV25-1; abundance: -; CDR3nt: TGTGCCAGCTCGGTCGGGGGGGCCGGGGAGACCCAGTACTTC; CDR3aa: CASSVGGAGETQYF
d_gene: -; j_gene: TRBJ2-7; v_gene: TRBV4-1; abundance: once; CDR3nt: TGCGCCAGCAGCCTACCTGGGGCCTCCTACGAGCAGTACTTC; CDR3aa: CASSLPGASYEQYF
d_gene: -; j_gene: TRBJ1-2; v_gene: TRBV29-1; abundance: -; CDR3nt: TGCAGCGTTGAAGTGGGCGGCAACTATGGCTACACCTTC; CDR3aa: CSVEVGGNYGYTF
d_gene: TRBD2; j_gene: TRBJ2-1; v_gene: TRBV2; abundance: -; CDR3nt: TGTGCCAGCAGTGCCCACGGGACTAGCGGGGGCAATGAGCAGTTCTTC; CDR3aa: CASSAHGTSGGNEQFF
d_gene: TRBD1; j_gene: TRBJ2-1; v_gene: TRBV13; abundance: -; CDR3nt: TGTGCCAGCAGCTCATCACAGGGGTTAAATGAGCAGTTCTTC; CDR3aa: CASSSSQGLNEQFF
d_gene: -; j_gene: TRBJ1-5; v_gene: TRBV7-2; abundance: -; CDR3nt: TGTGCCAGCAGCTCCAGGGTGGGCAATCAGCCCCAGCATTTT; CDR3aa: CASSSRVGNQPQHF
d_gene: -; j_gene: TRBJ2-5; v_gene: TRBV9; abundance: -; CDR3nt: TGTGCCAGCAGCGGCGGACGGAAAGAGACCCAGTACTTC; CDR3aa: CASSGGRKETQYF
d_gene: -; j_gene: TRBJ1-1; v_gene: TRBV7-9; abundance: -; CDR3nt: TGTGCCAGCAGCACCAGGGGCCGGACTGAAGCTTTCTTT; CDR3aa: CASSTRGRTEAFF
d_gene: -; j_gene: TRBJ2-1; v_gene: TRBV15; abundance: -; CDR3nt: TGTGCCACCAGCAGTATCGTGTCAGGGTCTGGGAATGAGCAGTTCTTC; CDR3aa: CATSSIVSGSGNEQFF
d_gene: -; j_gene: TRBJ1-5; v_gene: TRBV18; abundance: -; CDR3nt: TGTGCCAGCTCACCGTCACGCCTGAATCAGCCCCAGCATTTT; CDR3aa: CASSPSRLNQPQHF
d_gene: TRBD1; j_gene: TRBJ2-3; v_gene: TRBV6-1; abundance: once; CDR3nt: TGTGCCAGCAGGCGTACCCAGGGGGCGCGGGATACGCAGTATTTT; CDR3aa: CASRRTQGARDTQYF
d_gene: -; j_gene: TRBJ1-2; v_gene: TRBV15; abundance: -; CDR3nt: TGTGCCACCAGCAGAGCCAGGGGAGATAACTATGGCTACACCTTC; CDR3aa: CATSRARGDNYGYTF
d_gene: -; j_gene: TRBJ2-7; v_gene: TRBV5-1; abundance: -; CDR3nt: TGCGCCAGCAGCTTGAATTTAGGGGACCAGCAGTACTTC; CDR3aa: CASSLNLGDQQYF
d_gene: -; j_gene: TRBJ1-2; v_gene: TRBV30; abundance: -; CDR3nt: TGTGCCTGGAGTTCCCGACGGGGAGGGGGAAACTATGGCTACACCTTC; CDR3aa: CAWSSRRGGGNYGYTF
d_gene: -; j_gene: TRBJ1-1; v_gene: TRBV7-2; abundance: -; CDR3nt: TGTGCCAGCAGAACCCAGGAGAACACTGAAGCTTTCTTT; CDR3aa: CASRTQENTEAFF
d_gene: -; j_gene: TRBJ2-3; v_gene: TRBV7-2; abundance: -; CDR3nt: TGTGCCAGCAGCCCGGGGGGCAACACAGATACGCAGTATTTT; CDR3aa: CASSPGGNTDTQYF
d_gene: -; j_gene: TRBJ1-2; v_gene: TRBV10-3; abundance: -; CDR3nt: TGTGCCATCAGTGAGTCAGGGCTCTATGGCTACACCTTC; CDR3aa: CAISESGLYGYTF
d_gene: -; j_gene: TRBJ1-2; v_gene: TRBV29-1; abundance: once; CDR3nt: TGCAGCGTTGTTTTTAGGATAGGTGGCTACACCTTC; CDR3aa: CSVVFRIGGYTF
d_gene: -; j_gene: TRBJ1-2; v_gene: TRBV7-2; abundance: -; CDR3nt: TGTGCCAGCAGCTTAGGACAGGCCCTACACTATGGCTACACCTTC; CDR3aa: CASSLGQALHYGYTF
d_gene: -; j_gene: TRBJ2-7; v_gene: TRBV5-1; abundance: -; CDR3nt: TGCGCCAGCAGCTTGGCGACCGGGGAGTCCTACGAGCAGTACTTC; CDR3aa: CASSLATGESYEQYF
d_gene: -; j_gene: TRBJ2-3; v_gene: TRBV5-4; abundance: -; CDR3nt: TGTGCCAGCAGCTTAGGCCTGAGCACAGATACGCAGTATTTT; CDR3aa: CASSLGLSTDTQYF
d_gene: TRBD1; j_gene: TRBJ1-2; v_gene: TRBV5-8; abundance: -; CDR3nt: TGTGCCAGCAGCTCGCTCCTCGGACAGGGCGACTATGGCTACACCTTC; CDR3aa: CASSSLLGQGDYGYTF
d_gene: -; j_gene: TRBJ2-1; v_gene: TRBV5-8; abundance: -; CDR3nt: TGTGCCAGCAGCCTTCTTGCCCTTGAGCAGTTCTTC; CDR3aa: CASSLLALEQFF
d_gene: -; j_gene: TRBJ1-1; v_gene: TRBV5-1; abundance: -; CDR3nt: TGCGCCAGCAGCTTGGGTCAGGGGTATGAAGCTTTCTTT; CDR3aa: CASSLGQGYEAFF
d_gene: -; j_gene: TRBJ2-3; v_gene: TRBV6-1; abundance: -; CDR3nt: TGTGCCAGCAGTGCCAGCACAGATACGCAGTATTTT; CDR3aa: CASSASTDTQYF